The rows below give T cell receptor beta chains drawn from one sample of a study of lymphopenia after photon versus proton radiotherapy. The data were produced by immunoSEQ multiplex PCR, yet TCRdb's version contains in-frame clones alone and is incomplete. This repertoire shows approximately 150,000 clones, more than 85% found once; its top ten account for around 4.6%. The sequencing here drew on peripheral blood, taken from a patient treated with photon-based radiotherapy. These receptors were taken from a man aged 50 or older with gastric cancer. Both conserved end residues are part of each CDR3. The D gene is left open where the match is weak. The listing skips clone size in some rows; elsewhere it reads once, few, many or a size class.

d_call	v_call	cdr3_length	j_call	clone_size	cdr3_nt	cdr3_aa
NA	TRBV5-1	13	TRBJ2-1	once	TGCGCCAGCAGCCTGGGGCCCTACAATGAGCAGTTCTTC	CASSLGPYNEQFF
TRBD2	TRBV6-1	14	TRBJ2-2	NA	TGTGCCAGCCTACCAGCGGGAGAGAAGGAGGAGCTGTTTTTT	CASLPAGEKEELFF
NA	TRBV7-2	14	TRBJ2-5	NA	TGTGCCAGCAGCTTAGGGGCGTACCAAGAGACCCAGTACTTC	CASSLGAYQETQYF
NA	TRBV6-1	15	TRBJ2-3	NA	TGTGCCAGCAGTGTTCTAAAGGGGAGTGCAGATACGCAGTATTTT	CASSVLKGSADTQYF
NA	TRBV28	11	TRBJ1-1	NA	TGTGCCAGCAGAGGTAACACTGAAGCTTTCTTT	CASRGNTEAFF
TRBD1	TRBV10-1	16	TRBJ2-2	NA	TGCGCCAGCAGTGCTGAACTGACAGGGATCCCCGGGGAGCTGTTTTTT	CASSAELTGIPGELFF
NA	TRBV28	12	TRBJ1-4	NA	TGTGCCAGCAGTAGGCGCACTGAAAAACTGTTTTTT	CASSRRTEKLFF
NA	TRBV2	14	TRBJ2-2	NA	TGTGCCAGCGTCTGGGGGCGCGGCACCGGGGAGCTGTTTTTT	CASVWGRGTGELFF
NA	TRBV18	18	TRBJ1-2	NA	TGTGCCAGCTCACCGTCAACCGGGACGGGAACCTCTAACTATGGCTACACCTTC	CASSPSTGTGTSNYGYTF
TRBD2	TRBV7-3	14	TRBJ2-1	NA	TGTGCCAGCAGCTTTGGCGGGAGGCTTAATGAGCAGTTCTTC	CASSFGGRLNEQFF
TRBD1	TRBV29-1	15	TRBJ2-2	NA	TGCAGCGTCCTTTGGACAGGGGAAAGCACCGGGGAGCTGTTTTTT	CSVLWTGESTGELFF
TRBD1	TRBV18	15	TRBJ2-7	NA	TGTGCCAGCTCACTGGGACAGGGACCCTCCTACGAGCAGTACTTC	CASSLGQGPSYEQYF
NA	TRBV29-1	15	TRBJ2-3	NA	TGCAGCGTTAGAATGGATCCTTGGGGTAAAGATACGCAGTATTTT	CSVRMDPWGKDTQYF
NA	TRBV7-9	13	TRBJ1-1	once	TGTGCCAGCAAGGGACGGGAATACACTGAAGCTTTCTTT	CASKGREYTEAFF
TRBD1	TRBV2	12	TRBJ1-2	few	TGTGCCAGCAACGCCGACGGGACAGCAAACACCTTC	CASNADGTANTF
NA	TRBV9	16	TRBJ1-3	once	TGTGCCAGCAGCTCTGCGACAGGCGCATCTGGAAACACCATATATTTT	CASSSATGASGNTIYF
NA	TRBV4-3	11	TRBJ2-1	NA	TGCGCCAGCAGCCGAGGGACGGAGCAGTTCTTC	CASSRGTEQFF
TRBD2	TRBV14	14	TRBJ2-5	NA	TGTGCCAGCAGTCGGACTAGCGGGAGGGAGACCCAGTACTTC	CASSRTSGRETQYF
TRBD1	TRBV27	14	TRBJ2-3	NA	TGTGCCAGCAGTTCGGGACAGGGGGCAGATACGCAGTATTTT	CASSSGQGADTQYF
NA	TRBV9	13	TRBJ1-3	NA	TGTGCCAGCAGCGACCTTGCTGGAAACACCATATATTTT	CASSDLAGNTIYF
NA	TRBV7-8	15	TRBJ2-5	NA	TGTGCCAGCAGAAAAGGCCCGGGAGAGACAGAGACCCAGTACTTC	CASRKGPGETETQYF
NA	TRBV6-6	10	TRBJ2-1	once	TGTGCCAGCAGTTACAACCCGCAGTTCTTC	CASSYNPQFF
NA	TRBV4-2	13	TRBJ2-3	few	TGTGCCAGCAGCCAAGATCTTAGGGATAGTACCCTTTTT	CASSQDLRDSTLF
TRBD1	TRBV6-6	14	TRBJ1-4	NA	TGTGCCAGCAGGCCGACAGGGTGGGGTGAAAAACTGTTTTTT	CASRPTGWGEKLFF
TRBD1	TRBV15	16	TRBJ1-5	NA	TGTGCCACCAGCAGAGAGACAGGGGGAGGCAATCAGCCCCAGCATTTT	CATSRETGGGNQPQHF
NA	TRBV7-9	13	TRBJ1-2	NA	TGTGCCAGCATTCCCGGGGGGGTCTATGGCTACACCTTC	CASIPGGVYGYTF
TRBD1	TRBV6-5	15	TRBJ2-1	NA	TGTGCCAGCAGCCGGGACAGGGGAGCGAACAATGAGCAGTTCTTC	CASSRDRGANNEQFF
NA	TRBV19	15	TRBJ1-1	once	TGTGCCAGTAGTTCCCGGGGGGGGAGGAACACTGAAGCTTTCTTT	CASSSRGGRNTEAFF
NA	TRBV5-8	17	TRBJ2-1	NA	TGTGCCAGCAGCTTGGCCCCCCAGGGGGGGACCTACAATGAGCAGTTCTTC	CASSLAPQGGTYNEQFF
NA	TRBV30	10	TRBJ1-4	NA	TGTGCCTTGAAATCTGAAAAACTGTTTTTT	CALKSEKLFF
NA	TRBV11-2	13	TRBJ1-3	NA	TGTGCCAGCAGCTTGGGGCCTGGAAACACCATATATTTT	CASSLGPGNTIYF
TRBD2	TRBV5-1	17	TRBJ2-3	once	TGCGCCAGCAGCTTGGGGACTAGCGGGATGAGCACAGATACGCAGTATTTT	CASSLGTSGMSTDTQYF